This T cell receptor beta chain was recovered during a study of blood T cells in healthy people across ages. A second PCR, run for 7 to 11 cycles, used a sample-barcoded 5' primer plus a J-beta primer mix. MiXCR was run by TCRdb on the 5' RACE reads, yielding one entry per CDR3 protein. The data hold about 560,000 distinct CDR3 sequences, with roughly a quarter observed a single time. V lost 5 bases to trimming and J lost 0 bases; unmatched junction nucleotides: 16. Germline lookup yields CDR1 LNHDA and CDR2 SQIVND (reference sequence). This CDR3 contains 19 residues. The same sample was also used in a study of T cells of mothers and their children. As that study records: Maternal samples each gave over 9.5 million TCR beta CDR3 reads, and child samples roughly 3.3 million each.

Sequencing used blood. This rearrangement joins TRBV19 to TRBJ2-1; 7 bases line up with TRBD2. This clonotype was obtained from a boy younger than 10 in good health. The CDR3 region is CASSPQGGGVESSYNEQFF. CDR3 DNA: TGTGCCAGTAGTCCGCAGGGCGGGGGAGTCGAGAGCTCCTACAATGAGCAGTTCTTC.